A selection of T cell receptor beta chains follows, all from one sample in a study of T cells in Graves' hyperthyroidism and ophthalmopathy. TCRdb analysed the multiplex PCR reads with MiXCR anew, one entry per CDR3 protein. Of about 590,000 distinct CDR3 sequences detected, about 14% appear once; the ten largest clones hold more than 6%. Sequenced sample: blood. These receptors were taken from a woman aged 18 to 35 with Graves' ophthalmopathy. Each CDR3 is given with its conserved first and last residue. D genes are given only for firm matches. Clone size is stated in some rows and not others, as once, few, many or a class when expanded.

V gene: TRBV7-8
D gene: TRBD1
clone size: many
J gene: TRBJ2-5
CDR3 DNA: TGTGCCAGCAGCCTGGGACAGGGAGGGCGGGAGACCCAGTACTTC
CDR3 protein: CASSLGQGGRETQYF

V gene: TRBV12-5
D gene: .
clone size: many
J gene: TRBJ2-5
CDR3 DNA: TGTGCTAGTGGTTTGGACGACAGAGGGGAGACCCAGTACTTC
CDR3 protein: CASGLDDRGETQYF

V gene: TRBV9
D gene: TRBD1
clone size: few
J gene: TRBJ2-7
CDR3 DNA: TGTGCCAGCAGCGTAGATGTGGGGGCTGGAACAGGGGGTAGCCACGAGCAGTACTTC
CDR3 protein: CASSVDVGAGTGGSHEQYF

V gene: TRBV6-5
D gene: .
clone size: .
J gene: TRBJ2-7
CDR3 DNA: TGTGCCAGCAGTTACTGGACTGAGAGCTACGAGCAGTACTTC
CDR3 protein: CASSYWTESYEQYF

V gene: TRBV27
D gene: .
clone size: few
J gene: TRBJ2-1
CDR3 DNA: TGTGCCAGCAGTTTATATATGCGCAATGAGCAGTTCTTC
CDR3 protein: CASSLYMRNEQFF

V gene: TRBV30
D gene: .
clone size: many
J gene: TRBJ1-5
CDR3 DNA: TGTGCCTGGGGGCATGGGGTGAGCAATCAGCCCCAGCATTTT
CDR3 protein: CAWGHGVSNQPQHF

V gene: TRBV29-1
D gene: TRBD2
clone size: .
J gene: TRBJ2-3
CDR3 DNA: TGCAGCGTCTCCGGGACTAGCGGGAGAGATACGCAGTATTTT
CDR3 protein: CSVSGTSGRDTQYF

V gene: TRBV30
D gene: .
clone size: many
J gene: TRBJ1-1
CDR3 DNA: TGTGCCTGGAGTTCGACGGGGACTGAAGCTTTCTTT
CDR3 protein: CAWSSTGTEAFF

V gene: TRBV10-3
D gene: TRBD1
clone size: many
J gene: TRBJ1-2
CDR3 DNA: TGTGCCATTAGGTCCCAGGGGGCGCATGGCTACACCTTC
CDR3 protein: CAIRSQGAHGYTF

V gene: TRBV18
D gene: .
clone size: many
J gene: TRBJ1-1
CDR3 DNA: TGTGCCAGCTCGTCGCCCCCGGGCACGAACACTGAAGCTTTCTTT
CDR3 protein: CASSSPPGTNTEAFF

V gene: TRBV11-1
D gene: TRBD2
clone size: few
J gene: TRBJ2-7
CDR3 DNA: TGTGCCAGCAGCCAAGCGCTTTGTGAGCGGGAGGGCCAGAACGAGCAGTACTTC
CDR3 protein: CASSQALCEREGQNEQYF

V gene: TRBV5-1
D gene: .
clone size: few
J gene: TRBJ2-3
CDR3 DNA: TGCGCCAGCAGCTTAGGGGGACCCTATAAGCTATGGCGGGCCGATAGCACAGATACGCAGTATTTT
CDR3 protein: CASSLGGPYKLWRADSTDTQYF

V gene: TRBV4-3
D gene: .
clone size: few
J gene: TRBJ1-1
CDR3 DNA: TGCGCCAGCAGCCCCTATATGACCTTGGAGACTGAAGCTTTCTTT
CDR3 protein: CASSPYMTLETEAFF

V gene: TRBV29-1
D gene: .
clone size: many
J gene: TRBJ2-1
CDR3 DNA: TGCAGCGTCCCTGACGGAAGCTCCTACAATGAGCAGTTCTTC
CDR3 protein: CSVPDGSSYNEQFF

V gene: TRBV7-3
D gene: .
clone size: many
J gene: TRBJ1-1
CDR3 DNA: TGTGCCAGCAGCAAAGACGGAAGCACTGAAGCTTTCTTT
CDR3 protein: CASSKDGSTEAFF

V gene: TRBV29-1
D gene: .
clone size: many
J gene: TRBJ2-3
CDR3 DNA: TGCAGCGTTGAAGAAGGCACAGATACGCAGTATTTT
CDR3 protein: CSVEEGTDTQYF

V gene: TRBV12-3/TRBV12-4
D gene: TRBD1
clone size: many
J gene: TRBJ2-3
CDR3 DNA: TGTGCCAGCAGTTCGGGACAGGCCCCACAAGATACGCAGTATTTT
CDR3 protein: CASSSGQAPQDTQYF

V gene: TRBV2
D gene: .
clone size: many
J gene: TRBJ2-5
CDR3 DNA: TGTGCCAGCAGTGAAAGGGCAGAAGAGACCCAGTACTTC
CDR3 protein: CASSERAEETQYF

V gene: TRBV27
D gene: .
clone size: many
J gene: TRBJ2-7
CDR3 DNA: TGTGCCAGCAGTTTTGGCAGGAGCTACGAGCAGTACTTC
CDR3 protein: CASSFGRSYEQYF

V gene: TRBV7-8
D gene: .
clone size: many
J gene: TRBJ2-5
CDR3 DNA: TGTGCCAGCAGGGGGGACGGGACCACGGAGCAGGAGACCCAGTACTTC
CDR3 protein: CASRGDGTTEQETQYF

V gene: TRBV29-1
D gene: TRBD2
clone size: many
J gene: TRBJ2-5
CDR3 DNA: TGCAGCGTACAGGGACTAGCGGGACGTGAGACCCAGTACTTC
CDR3 protein: CSVQGLAGRETQYF

V gene: TRBV24-1
D gene: .
clone size: .
J gene: TRBJ2-2
CDR3 DNA: TGTGCCACCAGTGATATGAACGCCGGGGAGCTGTTTTTT
CDR3 protein: CATSDMNAGELFF

V gene: TRBV7-2
D gene: TRBD2
clone size: many
J gene: TRBJ2-2
CDR3 DNA: TGTGCCAGCAGCTTAGTGGGAGGGGCCGGGGAGCTGTTTTTT
CDR3 protein: CASSLVGGAGELFF

V gene: TRBV6-1
D gene: TRBD1
clone size: many
J gene: TRBJ2-7
CDR3 DNA: TGTGCCAGCAGTTTGAGGGACAGTGCCTACGAGCAGTACTTC
CDR3 protein: CASSLRDSAYEQYF

V gene: TRBV6-5
D gene: TRBD1
clone size: many
J gene: TRBJ2-7
CDR3 DNA: TGTGCCAGCAGTTACCGGGACAGGAGAAGGGACGAGCAGTACTTC
CDR3 protein: CASSYRDRRRDEQYF

V gene: TRBV30
D gene: .
clone size: .
J gene: TRBJ2-7
CDR3 DNA: TGTGCCTGGGACCGTGGCAGCCGCTACGAGCAGTACTTC
CDR3 protein: CAWDRGSRYEQYF

V gene: TRBV5-4
D gene: TRBD1
clone size: few
J gene: TRBJ1-6
CDR3 DNA: TGTGCCAGCAGCTTGCCGGATTGGACAGGAGGTTCACCCCTCCACTTT
CDR3 protein: CASSLPDWTGGSPLHF

V gene: TRBV6-1
D gene: .
clone size: many
J gene: TRBJ2-1
CDR3 DNA: TGTGCCAGCAGTTACCAATCGTACAATGAGCAGTTCTTC
CDR3 protein: CASSYQSYNEQFF

V gene: TRBV28
D gene: .
clone size: .
J gene: TRBJ2-7
CDR3 DNA: TGTGCCAGCAGTTGGAAGGTAGTCCCCTACGAGCAGTACTTC
CDR3 protein: CASSWKVVPYEQYF

V gene: TRBV30
D gene: .
clone size: few
J gene: TRBJ2-6
CDR3 DNA: TGTGCCTGGAGTGTCGAGTTCTTGGGTAACGGGGCCAACGTCCTGACTTTC
CDR3 protein: CAWSVEFLGNGANVLTF

V gene: TRBV4-3
D gene: TRBD2
clone size: many
J gene: TRBJ2-1
CDR3 DNA: TGCGCCAGCAGCCAAGATCGCGATGGACTAGCGGTCTACAATGAGCAGTTCTTC
CDR3 protein: CASSQDRDGLAVYNEQFF

V gene: TRBV6-2/TRBV6-3
D gene: TRBD2
clone size: many
J gene: TRBJ2-1
CDR3 DNA: TGTGCCAGCAGTGACCCGGGACTAGCGGGTTACAATGAGCAGTTCTTC
CDR3 protein: CASSDPGLAGYNEQFF

V gene: TRBV7-8
D gene: TRBD2
clone size: many
J gene: TRBJ2-1
CDR3 DNA: TGTGCCAGCAGCCCATCCGGACTAGCGGGAGTAACTGAGCAGTTCTTC
CDR3 protein: CASSPSGLAGVTEQFF

V gene: TRBV7-3
D gene: .
clone size: many
J gene: TRBJ2-1
CDR3 DNA: TGTGCCAGCAGCTTAAGCTCTAGCGCCTACTCCTACAATGAGCAGTTCTTC
CDR3 protein: CASSLSSSAYSYNEQFF

V gene: TRBV3-1
D gene: .
clone size: many
J gene: TRBJ1-5
CDR3 DNA: TGTGCCAGCAGCCAAGGAGGGGAGGATCAGCCCCAGCATTTT
CDR3 protein: CASSQGGEDQPQHF

V gene: TRBV7-9
D gene: TRBD2
clone size: .
J gene: TRBJ2-2
CDR3 DNA: TGTGCCAGCAGCCCCCGGGGACTAGCGGGAGCCACGAACACCGGGGAGCTGTTTTTT
CDR3 protein: CASSPRGLAGATNTGELFF

V gene: TRBV5-8
D gene: .
clone size: many
J gene: TRBJ2-7
CDR3 DNA: TGTGCCAGCAGCTGGGGGACGGCAGCCTACGAGCAGTACTTC
CDR3 protein: CASSWGTAAYEQYF

V gene: TRBV6-1
D gene: TRBD1
clone size: .
J gene: TRBJ1-2
CDR3 DNA: TGTGCCAGCAGTGATCCGGAGGGGGCCCACTATGGCTACACCTTC
CDR3 protein: CASSDPEGAHYGYTF

V gene: TRBV7-3
D gene: .
clone size: many
J gene: TRBJ2-4
CDR3 DNA: TGTGCCAGCAGCTTAAACCCAACGGGGACCATTATTCAGTACTTC
CDR3 protein: CASSLNPTGTIIQYF

V gene: TRBV3-1
D gene: .
clone size: few
J gene: TRBJ1-3
CDR3 DNA: TGTGCCAGCCAACACGACTACTCTGGAAACACCATATATTTT
CDR3 protein: CASQHDYSGNTIYF

V gene: TRBV27
D gene: .
clone size: few
J gene: TRBJ1-4
CDR3 DNA: TGTGCCAGCAGCAGTCAGATCACAACTAATGAAAAACTGTTTTTT
CDR3 protein: CASSSQITTNEKLFF

V gene: TRBV24-1
D gene: TRBD1
clone size: few
J gene: TRBJ2-2
CDR3 DNA: TGTGCCACCAGTGATTCCCTTCACCGGGGACAGGGGTGGGACACCGGGGAGCTGTTTTTT
CDR3 protein: CATSDSLHRGQGWDTGELFF

V gene: TRBV7-2
D gene: .
clone size: many
J gene: TRBJ1-1
CDR3 DNA: TGTGCCAGCAGCTCAGCCCGGAAGGGGGCTTTCTTT
CDR3 protein: CASSSARKGAFF

V gene: TRBV27
D gene: TRBD2
clone size: many
J gene: TRBJ2-7
CDR3 DNA: TGTGCCAGCAGTTCCGGGACTAGCGGGAAGAACGAGCAGTACTTC
CDR3 protein: CASSSGTSGKNEQYF

V gene: TRBV7-2
D gene: TRBD2
clone size: many
J gene: TRBJ2-2
CDR3 DNA: TGTGCCAGCAGCCCAACCCCTAGCGGGTCGAACACCGGGGAGCTGTTTTTT
CDR3 protein: CASSPTPSGSNTGELFF

V gene: TRBV10-3
D gene: .
clone size: .
J gene: TRBJ1-1
CDR3 DNA: TGTGCCATCACAGGACAGATGAACACTGAAGCTTTCTTT
CDR3 protein: CAITGQMNTEAFF

V gene: TRBV2
D gene: TRBD2
clone size: many
J gene: TRBJ2-3
CDR3 DNA: TGTGCCAGCAGCGCCGGACTAGCGGGAGGCACAGATACGCAGTATTTT
CDR3 protein: CASSAGLAGGTDTQYF

V gene: TRBV7-9
D gene: .
clone size: many
J gene: TRBJ1-1
CDR3 DNA: TGTGCCAGCAGCTTAGTCGCGGGGAACACTGAAGCTTTCTTT
CDR3 protein: CASSLVAGNTEAFF

V gene: TRBV7-9
D gene: .
clone size: few
J gene: TRBJ1-3
CDR3 DNA: TGTGCCAGCAGCTTAACGGGGGCCTACTCTGGAAACACCATATATTTT
CDR3 protein: CASSLTGAYSGNTIYF

V gene: TRBV27
D gene: .
clone size: .
J gene: TRBJ1-1
CDR3 DNA: TGTGCCAGCAGTTTATCCATAGGGTATACTCGGGGATTGGCTTTCTTT
CDR3 protein: CASSLSIGYTRGLAFF

V gene: TRBV7-9
D gene: .
clone size: few
J gene: TRBJ1-1
CDR3 DNA: TGTGCCAGCAGCCAAACTGGACAGAACACTGAAGCTTTCTTT
CDR3 protein: CASSQTGQNTEAFF

V gene: TRBV28
D gene: .
clone size: few
J gene: TRBJ2-5
CDR3 DNA: TGTGCCAGCAGTTTTGAAATGCAGGGGTTCGCGGCAGAGACCCAGTACTTC
CDR3 protein: CASSFEMQGFAAETQYF

V gene: TRBV28
D gene: TRBD1
clone size: many
J gene: TRBJ1-2
CDR3 DNA: TGTGCCAGCAGTTTATTCGTCGGGACAGGTGCGGTTGGCTACACCTTC
CDR3 protein: CASSLFVGTGAVGYTF

V gene: TRBV25-1
D gene: .
clone size: few
J gene: TRBJ2-7
CDR3 DNA: TGTGCCAGCAGTGAAGGGCTGGGCGGCCCCTACGAGCAGTACTTC
CDR3 protein: CASSEGLGGPYEQYF

V gene: TRBV20-1
D gene: TRBD2
clone size: many
J gene: TRBJ2-7
CDR3 DNA: TGCAGTGCTAGAGATCGTGAGCGGGAGGCCCCAGCGGCCTACGAGCAGTACTTC
CDR3 protein: CSARDREREAPAAYEQYF

V gene: TRBV7-8
D gene: TRBD2
clone size: .
J gene: TRBJ2-1
CDR3 DNA: TGTGCCAGCAGCCCTCTAGCGGGAGTACGCAATGAGCAGTTCTTC
CDR3 protein: CASSPLAGVRNEQFF

V gene: TRBV27
D gene: .
clone size: many
J gene: TRBJ1-5
CDR3 DNA: TGTGCCAGCAGTCCCCTGGGGGTTCCCAATCAGCCCCAGCATTTT
CDR3 protein: CASSPLGVPNQPQHF

V gene: TRBV5-1
D gene: .
clone size: many
J gene: TRBJ2-7
CDR3 DNA: TGCGCCAGCAGCTTGGCCGACCGCCGGGGTAACGAGCAGTACTTC
CDR3 protein: CASSLADRRGNEQYF